These T cell receptor beta chains were read from a single sample in a study of blood T cell repertoires in COVID-19. This table comes from immunoSEQ multiplex PCR, and its TCRdb copy is limited to in-frame clones, with some not included. Counted here are 300,000 or so clones, around 90% occurring once; the ten biggest clones make up under 7.5%. Specimen: peripheral blood. The receptor source for this set is a man aged 18-30 years who had recovered from COVID-19. CDR3s include the opening cysteine and the closing phenylalanine or tryptophan. The order of the fields is clone size, D gene, V gene, J gene, CDR3 DNA, CDR3 protein. D genes are given only for firm matches. For some rows the clone size is stated as once, few or many, or as a class when expanded; others skip it.

size: -
D: TRBD1
V: TRBV19
J: TRBJ2-5
DNA: TGTGCCACCGACAGGGGGCCGGGAGAGACCCAGTACTTC
CDR3: CATDRGPGETQYF

size: -
D: TRBD1
V: TRBV7-3
J: TRBJ1-1
DNA: TGTGCCAGCAGCCCAGGGGGAAACACTGAAGCTTTCTTT
CDR3: CASSPGGNTEAFF

size: -
D: TRBD1
V: TRBV4-1
J: TRBJ1-2
DNA: TGCGCCAGCAGCCAGGACCGGTCGGGGCAGGGGGTTAACTATGGCTACACCTTC
CDR3: CASSQDRSGQGVNYGYTF

size: once
D: -
V: TRBV6-5
J: TRBJ1-1
DNA: TGTGCCAGCAAGGAGGCAGGTATGAACACTGAAGCTTTCTTT
CDR3: CASKEAGMNTEAFF

size: -
D: -
V: TRBV7-6
J: TRBJ2-7
DNA: TGTGCCAGCAGCGTCGAACCGGGACAAGGCCTGGGTAGGCAGTACTTC
CDR3: CASSVEPGQGLGRQYF

size: few
D: -
V: TRBV9
J: TRBJ1-5
DNA: TGTGCCAGCAGCGTAGGACTCAATCAGCCCCAGCATTTT
CDR3: CASSVGLNQPQHF

size: -
D: TRBD2
V: TRBV13
J: TRBJ2-5
DNA: TGTGCCAGCATTCGGGCGGGAGGGCTGCAAGAGACCCAGTACTTC
CDR3: CASIRAGGLQETQYF

size: -
D: TRBD1
V: TRBV4-3
J: TRBJ2-2
DNA: TGCGCCAGCAGCCAAGACTTATATGAGACAGGGGATTACACCGGGGAGCTGTTTTTT
CDR3: CASSQDLYETGDYTGELFF

size: -
D: -
V: TRBV27
J: TRBJ1-3
DNA: TGTGCCAGCATCGATACCCAGGGGAATGAGGGAAACACCATATATTTT
CDR3: CASIDTQGNEGNTIYF

size: -
D: -
V: TRBV2
J: TRBJ2-2
DNA: TGTGCCAGCAGTGATCAGGGGCGTAGCGGGGAGCTGTTTTTT
CDR3: CASSDQGRSGELFF

size: -
D: -
V: TRBV7-8
J: TRBJ2-1
DNA: TGTGCCAGCAGCGGCTACGGGACTGGGGCTTCCAATGAGCAGTTCTTC
CDR3: CASSGYGTGASNEQFF

size: -
D: -
V: TRBV27
J: TRBJ2-7
DNA: TGTGCCAGCACTCCATTACCGGACTCGTACGAGCAGTACTTC
CDR3: CASTPLPDSYEQYF

size: -
D: TRBD1
V: TRBV9
J: TRBJ2-7
DNA: TGTGCCAGCAGCGCCGGGACAGGGAATAACTACGAGCAGTACTTC
CDR3: CASSAGTGNNYEQYF

size: -
D: TRBD1
V: TRBV4-1
J: TRBJ2-7
DNA: TGCGCCAGCAGCCGAAACCTCGTGGCACAGGGGGTAAGATCCTACGAGCAGTACTTC
CDR3: CASSRNLVAQGVRSYEQYF

size: -
D: -
V: TRBV6-2/TRBV6-3
J: TRBJ1-2
DNA: TGTGCCAGCAGCCGACAGAACTATGGCTACACCTTC
CDR3: CASSRQNYGYTF

size: -
D: -
V: TRBV12-3/TRBV12-4
J: TRBJ1-1
DNA: TGTGCCAGCAGTTTCGCTACAGCTGAAGCTTTCTTT
CDR3: CASSFATAEAFF

size: -
D: TRBD2
V: TRBV14
J: TRBJ2-7
DNA: TGTGCCAGCAGCCAAGACCCAGCGGGAGCCCACGAGCAGTACTTC
CDR3: CASSQDPAGAHEQYF

size: -
D: TRBD2
V: TRBV14
J: TRBJ2-1
DNA: TGTGCCAGCAGCCGAGGGACTAGCGGGTTATTCAATGAGCAGTTCTTC
CDR3: CASSRGTSGLFNEQFF

size: -
D: TRBD1
V: TRBV5-6
J: TRBJ1-1
DNA: TGTGCCAGCAGCTGGGGGACAGGCCGCGTGGCTTTCTTT
CDR3: CASSWGTGRVAFF

size: -
D: TRBD2
V: TRBV3-1/TRBV3-2
J: TRBJ2-2
DNA: TGTGCCAGCAGCCAATATTCACCGGGACTAGCGGGAGGGCGGGTCACCGGGGAGCTGTTTTTT
CDR3: CASSQYSPGLAGGRVTGELFF

size: -
D: -
V: TRBV2
J: TRBJ2-1
DNA: TGTGCCAGCTTCCCGCAAGGGGTTGCGAATGAGCAGTTCTTC
CDR3: CASFPQGVANEQFF

size: -
D: TRBD1
V: TRBV6-1
J: TRBJ1-1
DNA: TGTGCCAGCAGTGAACGGACAGGGAACCCTGAAGCTTTCTTT
CDR3: CASSERTGNPEAFF

size: -
D: -
V: TRBV27
J: TRBJ2-7
DNA: TGTGCCAGCAGTTTGAGCAGGGGTAACGAGCAGTACTTC
CDR3: CASSLSRGNEQYF

size: -
D: TRBD1
V: TRBV5-6
J: TRBJ2-7
DNA: TGTGCCAGCAGCATGACAGGGACCTACGAGCAGTACTTC
CDR3: CASSMTGTYEQYF

size: -
D: -
V: TRBV12-3/TRBV12-4
J: TRBJ2-3
DNA: TGTGCCGTCCGCGCCCATAGCACAGATACGCAGTATTTT
CDR3: CAVRAHSTDTQYF

size: -
D: TRBD1
V: TRBV18
J: TRBJ1-1
DNA: TGTGCCAGCTCACCCTCGACAGGGACTGAAGCTTTCTTT
CDR3: CASSPSTGTEAFF

size: -
D: TRBD2
V: TRBV20-1
J: TRBJ2-3
DNA: TGCAGTGCTAGTATGGCGTTAACGGGACTAGCGGATAGCACAGATACGCAGTATTTT
CDR3: CSASMALTGLADSTDTQYF

size: -
D: TRBD1
V: TRBV4-3
J: TRBJ1-5
DNA: TGCGCCAGCAGCCAAGAGAGGACAGGGGGCTTTGGGTCTAGCAATCAGCCCCAGCATTTT
CDR3: CASSQERTGGFGSSNQPQHF

size: -
D: TRBD2
V: TRBV5-1
J: TRBJ2-1
DNA: TGCGCCAGCGAGGCTAGCGGGATGCCCCACAATGAGCAGTTCTTC
CDR3: CASEASGMPHNEQFF

size: -
D: -
V: TRBV20-1
J: TRBJ2-5
DNA: TGCAGTGGGGACAAAGAGACCCAGTACTTC
CDR3: CSGDKETQYF

size: -
D: TRBD1
V: TRBV7-9
J: TRBJ1-2
DNA: TGTGCCAGCACCGAACAGGGGGAGGGCTACACCTTC
CDR3: CASTEQGEGYTF

size: once
D: -
V: TRBV4-1
J: TRBJ1-5
DNA: TGCGCCAGCACACCGGGACAAATTAATCAGCCCCAGCATTTT
CDR3: CASTPGQINQPQHF

size: -
D: TRBD1
V: TRBV29-1
J: TRBJ1-1
DNA: TGCAGCGTCACTAGGACAGGGGGAAACACTGAAGCTTTCTTT
CDR3: CSVTRTGGNTEAFF

size: few
D: TRBD1
V: TRBV29-1
J: TRBJ1-2
DNA: TGCAGCGCTAACAGGGGAGAGAACTATGGCTACACCTTC
CDR3: CSANRGENYGYTF

size: -
D: TRBD1
V: TRBV19
J: TRBJ1-2
DNA: TGTGCCAGTAGGGAGGGGACAGTAGTTCACGGCTATGGCTACACCTTC
CDR3: CASREGTVVHGYGYTF

size: -
D: TRBD2
V: TRBV7-9
J: TRBJ2-5
DNA: TGTGCCAGCAGCTGGGCCGAACTAGCGGGGGGAGAGACCCAGTACTTC
CDR3: CASSWAELAGGETQYF

size: -
D: TRBD2
V: TRBV18
J: TRBJ2-5
DNA: TGTGCCAGCTCACCCGCCGGGACTAACCAAGAGACCCAGTACTTC
CDR3: CASSPAGTNQETQYF

size: -
D: -
V: TRBV5-1
J: TRBJ2-3
DNA: TGCGCCAGCACAGAGGGAGCCTCAGATACGCAGTATTTT
CDR3: CASTEGASDTQYF

size: -
D: TRBD1
V: TRBV4-3
J: TRBJ2-1
DNA: TGCGCCAGCAGCCCCTACAGGGGATACAATGAGCAGTTCTTC
CDR3: CASSPYRGYNEQFF

size: -
D: TRBD2
V: TRBV2
J: TRBJ2-3
DNA: TGTGCCAGCAGACCTCTAGCGGGAGGCGTCACAGATACGCAGTATTTT
CDR3: CASRPLAGGVTDTQYF